Listed below are T cell receptor beta chains from one sample, sequenced in a study of cytomegalovirus exposure and HLA in healthy donors. Clones were sequenced by immunoSEQ multiplex PCR, and TCRdb holds only the in-frame ones, with some missing. The sample consists of 150,000 to 200,000 clones, 81% of them appearing once. Sample: PBMCs. All receptors derive from a man aged 45-60 years in good health and CMV-seronegative. Both conserved end residues are part of each CDR3. A D gene is named only where the DNA matches it firmly. Clone sizes are given selectively: once, few, many, or a class where the clone is expanded.

>TRBV6-5|NA|NA|TRBJ2-5
CASFGGHLGTQYF
TGTGCCAGCTTTGGGGGACATTTAGGGACCCAGTACTTC
>TRBV10-2|TRBD1|NA|TRBJ1-2
CASSDPRRQGGGGYTF
TGCGCCAGCAGTGACCCCAGAAGACAGGGAGGAGGTGGCTACACCTTC
>TRBV7-9|NA|NA|TRBJ1-1
CSSSFTQGNTEAFF
TGTTCCAGCAGCTTTACACAGGGGAACACTGAAGCTTTCTTT
>TRBV7-8|TRBD1|NA|TRBJ1-5
CASSLWAGGGPQHF
TGTGCCAGCAGCTTATGGGCAGGGGGCGGCCCCCAGCATTTT
>TRBV19|NA|NA|TRBJ2-2
CASSISLALAGELFF
TGTGCCAGTAGTATCTCTCTAGCACTGGCCGGGGAGCTGTTTTTT
>TRBV6-1|TRBD1|NA|TRBJ1-4
CASRATGKLFF
TGTGCCAGCAGGGCGACAGGGAAACTGTTTTTT
>TRBV5-6|NA|NA|TRBJ1-5
CASIKGGGGNQPQHF
TGTGCCAGCATCAAAGGGGGGGGCGGCAATCAGCCCCAGCATTTT
>TRBV7-6|NA|few|TRBJ1-5
CASSQEQGSQPQHF
TGTGCCAGCAGCCAAGAACAGGGTTCACAGCCCCAGCATTTT
>TRBV10-3|TRBD1|NA|TRBJ1-1
CATGGGMNTEAFF
TGTGCCACAGGGGGAGGTATGAACACTGAAGCTTTCTTT
>TRBV7-9|NA|NA|TRBJ2-7
CSSSLSQFYEQYF
TGTTCCAGCAGCTTGTCACAGTTCTACGAGCAGTACTTC
>TRBV13|NA|NA|TRBJ1-1
CASSFDRNTEAFF
TGTGCCAGCAGCTTCGACAGGAACACTGAAGCTTTCTTT
>TRBV6-9|NA|few|TRBJ2-1
CASSYGQSSYNEQFF
TGTGCCAGCAGTTATGGGCAGAGCTCCTACAATGAGCAGTTCTTC
>TRBV7-2|NA|once|TRBJ1-5
CASSLPSSGFRSPQHF
TGTGCCAGCAGCTTACCATCCTCGGGGTTTCGTTCGCCCCAGCATTTT
>TRBV4-1|NA|NA|TRBJ1-2
CASSQGLSGGYTF
TGCGCCAGCAGCCAGGGCCTAAGTGGAGGCTACACCTTC
>TRBV7-2|TRBD1|NA|TRBJ1-1
CASSSGTGNTEAFF
TGTGCCAGCAGCTCCGGGACAGGTAACACTGAAGCTTTCTTT
>TRBV12-2|NA|NA|TRBJ2-2
CACRSVRGELFF
TGTGCATGTCGGTCCGTCCGGGGGGAGCTGTTTTTT
>TRBV2|NA|NA|TRBJ2-3
CASSSRSGIADTQYF
TGTGCCAGCAGTTCCCGGTCTGGTATCGCAGATACGCAGTATTTT
>TRBV15|TRBD1|NA|TRBJ1-6
CATSGQGANSPLHF
TGTGCCACCAGCGGACAGGGGGCTAATTCACCCCTCCACTTT
>TRBV30|NA|NA|TRBJ2-7
CAWMVPNSVEYF
TGTGCCTGGATGGTTCCCAACAGTGTTGAGTACTTC
>TRBV19|TRBD1|NA|TRBJ2-4
CASSMRTGPVQYF
TGTGCCAGTAGTATGAGGACAGGCCCGGTTCAGTACTTC
>TRBV5-6|NA|NA|TRBJ1-2
CASSLVSGSGYTF
TGTGCCAGCAGCTTGGTGTCGGGGAGTGGCTACACCTTC
>TRBV5-8|NA|NA|TRBJ2-7
CASSFGPPKSAYEQYF
TGTGCCAGCAGCTTCGGCCCCCCCAAGAGCGCCTACGAGCAGTACTTC
>TRBV9|TRBD2|once|TRBJ2-5
CASSPGTSGMGGETQYF
TGTGCCAGCAGCCCCGGGACTAGCGGGATGGGAGGGGAGACCCAGTACTTC
>TRBV9|NA|NA|TRBJ2-7
CASSGPGILSSYEQYF
TGTGCCAGCAGCGGACCCGGGATCTTGAGCTCCTACGAGCAGTACTTC
>TRBV4-1|TRBD1|NA|TRBJ2-2
CASSQEGQGTGELFF
TGCGCCAGCAGCCAAGAAGGACAGGGCACCGGGGAGCTGTTTTTT
>TRBV14|NA|few|TRBJ1-2
CASSPRSRTANYGYTF
TGTGCCAGCAGCCCGCGGTCAAGGACAGCTAACTATGGCTACACCTTC
>TRBV5-6|NA|NA|TRBJ2-7
CASSPGSYEQYF
TGTGCCAGCAGCCCGGGCTCCTACGAGCAGTACTTC
>TRBV13|TRBD1|NA|TRBJ1-1
CASSNRQGGNTEAFF
TGTGCCAGCAGCAATAGACAGGGAGGAAACACTGAAGCTTTCTTT
>TRBV2|TRBD1|few|TRBJ1-5
CASRTKQGGFEPQHF
TGTGCCAGCAGAACCAAACAGGGGGGGTTTGAGCCCCAGCATTTT
>TRBV2|NA|NA|TRBJ2-3
CASRRVSDTQYF
TGTGCCAGCAGGAGGGTATCAGATACGCAGTATTTT
>TRBV27|NA|NA|TRBJ2-1
CASSIVGQSNEQFF
TGTGCCAGCAGTATAGTCGGACAGAGCAATGAGCAGTTCTTC
>TRBV18|TRBD1|few|TRBJ2-2
CASSPPGQGRTKNTGELFF
TGTGCCAGCTCACCACCGGGACAGGGTAGAACTAAGAACACCGGGGAGCTGTTTTTT
>TRBV29-1|NA|NA|TRBJ1-2
CSVERPGESYTF
TGCAGCGTTGAACGGCCAGGGGAAAGCTACACCTTC
>TRBV6-5|NA|NA|TRBJ1-1
CASSYSSQTEAFF
TGTGCCAGCAGTTACTCGAGTCAAACTGAAGCTTTCTTT
>TRBV7-9|NA|few|TRBJ2-2
CASSALRGTSGGELFF
TGTGCCAGCAGCGCCCTTCGAGGAACCTCCGGCGGGGAGCTGTTTTTT
>TRBV19|NA|few|TRBJ1-6
CATQGISYNSPLHF
TGTGCCACCCAGGGGATCTCCTATAATTCACCCCTCCACTTT
>TRBV2|TRBD1|once|TRBJ2-1
CASRGTGGGYEQFF
TGTGCCAGCAGGGGGACAGGGGGTGGGTATGAGCAGTTCTTC
>TRBV7-2|NA|few|TRBJ2-7
CASSSTPGERYF
TGTGCCAGCAGCTCTACCCCGGGAGAGCGGTACTTC
>TRBV11-2|NA|NA|TRBJ1-2
CASSEMGPGNGYTF
TGTGCCAGCAGCGAGATGGGTCCAGGGAATGGCTACACCTTC
>TRBV19|TRBD1|NA|TRBJ1-1
CASRQGQGNLNTEAFF
TGTGCCAGCAGACAGGGCCAGGGGAATTTGAACACTGAAGCTTTCTTT
>TRBV4-3|TRBD1|NA|TRBJ1-2
CASSPDRANYGYTF
TGCGCCAGCAGCCCCGACAGGGCTAACTATGGCTACACCTTC
>TRBV27|NA|few|TRBJ1-2
CASSRGRTLGYTF
TGTGCCAGCAGCCGAGGACGGACTCTGGGCTACACCTTC
>TRBV7-2|NA|NA|TRBJ1-1
CASRFSPTGNTEAFF
TGTGCCAGCAGGTTCTCCCCTACCGGGAACACTGAAGCTTTCTTT
>TRBV6-5|TRBD2|NA|TRBJ2-1
CASRPLAGGYNEQFF
TGTGCCAGCAGACCCCTAGCGGGGGGTTACAATGAGCAGTTCTTC
>TRBV27|NA|NA|TRBJ2-3
CASSLLASSTDTQYF
TGTGCCAGCAGTTTACTAGCGTCTAGCACAGATACGCAGTATTTT
>TRBV9|TRBD2|few|TRBJ2-1
CASSVSGGANEQFF
TGTGCCAGCAGCGTAAGCGGGGGGGCGAATGAGCAGTTCTTC
>TRBV7-9|NA|once|TRBJ2-1
CASSPRRQEDYNEQFF
TGTGCCAGCAGCCCGAGGAGGCAGGAGGACTACAATGAGCAGTTCTTC
>TRBV7-2|TRBD2|once|TRBJ2-7
CASSSTSGGGLSYEQYF
TGTGCCAGCAGCTCGACTAGCGGGGGGGGGCTGAGCTACGAGCAGTACTTC
>TRBV19|NA|NA|TRBJ1-4
CASSISGATNEKLFF
TGTGCCAGTAGTATTAGCGGTGCAACTAATGAAAAACTGTTTTTT